A single sample gave rise to the 6 T cell receptor beta chains below, sequenced in a study of CD8 T cells in Susac syndrome. Random hexamers served to reverse transcribe about 0.45 to 1 ug RNA. TCRdb called the immunoSEQ multiplex PCR reads again in MiXCR, with one record for every CDR3 protein. Seen here are 75,000 to 80,000 distinct CDR3 sequences, 94% observed once, and the top ten hold 0.52%. Sequencing was carried out using CD8+ T cells from PBMCs. These receptors were collected from a human donor with Susac syndrome.

This chain joins TRBV5-1 and TRBJ2-7; D may be TRBD1 (5 bases). Germline CDR1 is SGHRS and CDR2 is YFSETQ. Trimming removed 0 bases from V and 0 bases from J, with 13 bases in between. The CDR3 covers 16 residues. CDR3 in amino acids: CASSLDRTSSSYEQYF. The CDR3 DNA reads as TGCGCCAGCAGCTTGGATCGGACATCAAGCTCCTACGAGCAGTACTTC. Full variable domain (outside the CDR3, taken from reference TRBV5-1 and TRBJ2-7): KAGVTQTPRYLIKTRGQQVTLSCSPISGHRSVSWYQQTPGQGLQFLFEYFSETQRNKGNFPGRFSGRQFSNSRSEMNVSTLELGDSALYLCASSLDRTSSSYEQYFGPGTRLTVT.

The chain couples TRBV4-2 to TRBJ2-3; 11 bases are a match to TRBD2. The CDR3 contains 17 residues. Germline trimming cut 0 bases from V and 3 bases from J; bases unmatched to any gene: 5. The V gene's germline CDR1 is LGHNA and CDR2 YNFKEQ. The CDR3 loop is CASSQDGLAGGTDTQYF. For the CDR3, the DNA is TGTGCCAGCAGCCAAGATGGCCTAGCGGGGGGAACAGATACGCAGTATTTT.

This clonotype occurred once. The CDR3: CASGRGDLREDEQFF. DNA for the CDR3: TGCGCCAGTGGGAGAGGGGACCTCCGCGAGGATGAGCAGTTCTTC. The rearrangement joins TRBV4-1 to TRBJ2-1; D tentatively fits TRBD1 or TRBD2 (5 bases each). CDR1 MGHRA and CDR2 YSYEKL come from the germline V gene. The ends were cut back, 9 bases at V and 8 bases at J, with 23 bases in the middle. The CDR3 totals 15 residues.

A single count supports this clonotype. The V gene is TRBV29-1, the J gene TRBJ1-4; D ambiguous. Trimming cost V 6 bases and J 10 bases, with 9 bases left between them. This CDR3 comprises 10 residues. Germline V gene data show CDR1 as SQVTM and CDR2 as ANQGSEA. The CDR3 protein is CSVPRAKLFF. The CDR3 DNA is TGCAGCGTCCCACGGGCAAAACTGTTTTTT. The full variable domain, completed using reference TRBV29-1 and TRBJ1-4, is SAVISQKPSRDICQRGTSLTIQCQVDSQVTMMFWYRQQPGQSLTLIATANQGSEATYESGFVIDKFPISRPNLTFSTLTVSNMSPEDSSIYLCSVPRAKLFFGSGTQLSVL.

This chain uses TRBV12-3 or TRBV12-4 with TRBJ2-7; 10 nucleotides match TRBD1. The CDR3 covers 13 residues. V trimming: 6 bases; J trimming: 5 bases; junction bases outside the gene matches: 4. CDR3 in amino acids: CASSPDRGNEQYF. The CDR3 DNA reads TGTGCCAGCAGCCCGGACAGGGGGAACGAGCAGTACTTC.

This chain links TRBV6-2 or TRBV6-3 with TRBJ2-7; a weak D match, TRBD2 (6 bases). The CDR3 runs to 13 residues. Germline CDR1 and CDR2: MNHEY and SVGEGT. V was trimmed by 4 bases and J by 2 bases, leaving 9 bases between them. The CDR3 loop is CASSWTNPYEQYF. The CDR3 region has the DNA TGTGCCAGCAGTTGGACTAACCCCTACGAGCAGTACTTC.